Reported below is one T cell receptor (beta chain). Using immunoSEQ multiplex PCR, the repertoire was profiled, and TCRdb retains in-frame clones only, with some absent. The data hold about 160,000 clones, with roughly four fifths observed a single time. This specimen belongs to a study of blood T cell repertoires in COVID-19. CDR3 length: 16 amino acids. Trimming stripped 4 bases from V and 6 bases from J, with 21 bases between. From germline, CDR1 is LGHDT and CDR2 YNNKEL (reference sequence). This chain joins TRBV3-1 (or the pseudogene TRBV3-2) and TRBJ1-1; D might be TRBD1 (6 bases). The receptor was derived from a human donor with acute or convalescent COVID-19. The donor label of this sample is uncertain. Material for sequencing was peripheral blood. This CDR3 is CASSPYLGRGGAEAFF. DNA of the CDR3: TGTGCCAGCAGCCCGTACCTCGGGAGAGGGGGGGCTGAAGCTTTCTTT.